This TCR beta chain originates from a study of blood T cell repertoires in COVID-19. Overall study: COVID-19 samples collected from the United States, Italy and Spain covered acute and convalescent phases. Sources were T cells, B-cell-depleted T cells, or PBMCs; the material itself was cDNA or gDNA.

As handled by the study authors: Researchers report that nucleated cell counts were estimated from reference gene primer amplification. The protocol was immunoSEQ multiplex PCR, while the TCRdb copy is restricted to in-frame clones and leaves out a portion. Clonal size and the V and J genes are those of that table, whereas D and trimming came from the DNA. The repertoire holds over 45,000 clones, with 60% to 85% as singletons. From germline, CDR1 is SGHRS and CDR2 YFSETQ. V dropped 8 bases and J dropped 2 bases, with 19 bases sitting between them. The CDR3 has 16 amino acids. What was sequenced was peripheral blood. This chain connects TRBV5-1 to TRBJ1-4; D gene unclear. This clonotype was obtained from a man in his fifties with active or convalescent COVID-19. The CDR3 nucleotides read TGCGCCAGTTCGGAGGGAAGAGGGAGCACTAATGAAAAACTGTTTTTT. This codes for CASSEGRGSTNEKLFF.